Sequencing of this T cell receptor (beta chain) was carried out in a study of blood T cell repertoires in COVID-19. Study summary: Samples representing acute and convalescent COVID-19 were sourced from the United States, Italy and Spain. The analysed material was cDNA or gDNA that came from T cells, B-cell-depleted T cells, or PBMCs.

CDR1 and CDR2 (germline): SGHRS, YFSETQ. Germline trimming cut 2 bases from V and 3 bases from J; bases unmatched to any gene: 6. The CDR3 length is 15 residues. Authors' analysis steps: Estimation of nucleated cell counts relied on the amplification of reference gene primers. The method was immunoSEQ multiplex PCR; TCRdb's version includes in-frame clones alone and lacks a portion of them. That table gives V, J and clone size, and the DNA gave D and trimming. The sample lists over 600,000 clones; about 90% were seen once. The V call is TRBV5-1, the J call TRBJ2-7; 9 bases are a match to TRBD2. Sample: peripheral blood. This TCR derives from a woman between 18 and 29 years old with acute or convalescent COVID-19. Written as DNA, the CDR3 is TGCGCCAGCAGCTTAGGAGCGGGGGGCCTCTACGAGCAGTACTTC. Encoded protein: CASSLGAGGLYEQYF. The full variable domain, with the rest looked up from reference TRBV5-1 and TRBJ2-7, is KAGVTQTPRYLIKTRGQQVTLSCSPISGHRSVSWYQQTPGQGLQFLFEYFSETQRNKGNFPGRFSGRQFSNSRSEMNVSTLELGDSALYLCASSLGAGGLYEQYFGPGTRLTVT.